These 14 T cell receptor beta chains were all obtained from the same sample, sequenced in a study of naive and memory T cell subsets. General study findings and limits: A few larger clonotypes appeared in naive repertoires, especially CD8, possibly memory cells re-expressing CD45RA.

These receptors lack a known antigen. Both TRBC1 and TRBC2 were covered by a beta constant-region primer of two equimolar oligonucleotides. The ligated cDNA underwent four PCR rounds using SP2 and nested alpha and beta constant-region primers. TCRdb re-derived calls from the UMI-ligation and nested PCR reads in MiXCR, one entry per CDR3 protein. The sample holds 95,000 to 110,000 distinct CDR3 sequences, 14% seen once. The sequenced sample was naive CD8+ T cells from blood. These receptors all come from a human donor in good health.

This clonotype came up a few times. The chain joins TRBV11-1 to TRBJ2-7; perhaps D is TRBD1 or TRBD2 (5 bases each). The CDR3 is made up of 14 amino acids. From germline, CDR1 is SGHAT and CDR2 FQDESV (reference sequence). The V end was cut by 4 bases, the J end by 0 bases, with 10 bases between. The CDR3 protein is CASSSRDRSYEQYF. Written as DNA, the CDR3 is TGTGCCAGCAGCTCTAGGGACCGCTCCTACGAGCAGTACTTC.

A remark on this clonotype: This may come from a read error, since a much larger clone is one base off. The chain uses TRBV6-5 and TRBJ2-2; D is undetermined. CDR1 is MNHEY, CDR2 SVGAGI, per germline. The CDR3 is made up of 12 amino acids. DNA for the CDR3: TGTGTCAGCAGTTACTTGGGTGCGGAGCTGTTTTTT. It translates to CVSSYLGAELFF.

This chain uses TRBV11-3 with TRBJ2-3, with a tentative D call TRBD2 (6 bases). The V end lost 0 bases, the J end lost 4 bases, and 11 bases lay between the germline ends. The CDR3 consists of 15 residues. Germline V gene lookup returns CDR1 SGHNT and CDR2 YENEEA. CDR3: CASSLDAGRADTQYF. The CDR3, as DNA: TGTGCCAGCAGCTTAGATGCGGGGCGGGCAGATACGCAGTATTTT.

This clonotype occurred a few times. The J gene is TRBJ1-1, the V gene TRBV4-3; the D is unclear. Germline assignment: CDR1 LGHNA and CDR2 YSLEER. V lost 2 bases and J 5 bases, leaving 9 bases between the germline ends. The CDR3 length is 13 residues. CDR3 nucleotides: TGCGCCAGCAGCCAACCGCCTCGGACTGAAGCTTTCTTT. It yields the protein CASSQPPRTEAFF.

This clonotype was counted a few times. The chain uses TRBV5-5 and TRBJ2-7; D remains unclear. Germline lookup yields CDR1 SGHKS and CDR2 YYEKEE (reference sequence). Trimming left V 3 bases short and J 7 bases short, with 17 bases between. The CDR3 has 14 residues. In nucleotides, the CDR3 is TGTGCCAGCAGCTCGGACGTTGGGTTGGGGGAGCAGTACTTC. Amino acid sequence: CASSSDVGLGEQYF.

The rearrangement joins TRBV4-3 to TRBJ1-6; D is ambiguous. There are 13 residues in the CDR3. V lost 6 bases and J 6 bases, leaving 9 bases between the germline ends. CDR1 LGHNA and CDR2 YSLEER come from the germline V gene. DNA of the CDR3: TGCGCCAGCAGTCGGACGGCTAATTCACCCCTCCACTTT. Translated, it gives CASSRTANSPLHF.

This clonotype was picked up a small number of times. This chain uses TRBV24-1 with TRBJ2-1; 7 bases are shared with TRBD2. The CDR3 is 16 residues long. The germline gives CDR1 KGHDR, CDR2 SFDVKD. With V trimmed by 7 bases and J by 9 bases, 17 bases remained unmatched. DNA of the CDR3: TGTGCCACCAGCGACCATCGTGGGAGGGAGCCTGGTGAGCAGTTCTTC. Amino acids: CATSDHRGREPGEQFF.

This clonotype was counted between two and nine times. The chain combines TRBV6-2 or TRBV6-3 with TRBJ1-2; D gene unclear. The length of the CDR3 is 13 residues. Trimming removed 0 bases from V and 6 bases from J, with 8 bases in between. The germline V gene encodes CDR1 MNHEY and CDR2 SVGEGT. The CDR3, as DNA: TGTGCCAGCAGTTACTCGCTAGGGAATGGCTACACCTTC. It encodes CASSYSLGNGYTF.

The chain's CDR3 is CASSYSPWGTGQETQYF. Written as DNA, the CDR3 is TGTGCCAGCAGTTACTCGCCTTGGGGGACGGGCCAAGAGACCCAGTACTTC. The V call is TRBV6-6, the J call TRBJ2-5; either TRBD1 or TRBD2 may supply D (5 bases each). The CDR3 is 17 amino acids. Germline CDR1 is MNHNY and CDR2 is SVGAGI (reference sequence). V lost 0 bases and J lost 1, with 15 bases in between.

This clonotype was counted only a few times. This chain links TRBV28 with TRBJ1-3, with a weak D call TRBD1 (6 bases). The V end was cut by 6 bases, the J end by 0 bases, with 12 bases between. The CDR3 spans 15 residues. Germline CDR1 and CDR2: MDHEN and SYDVKM. The CDR3 spells CASSMRGVSGNTIYF. The CDR3 nucleotides are TGTGCCAGCAGCATGAGGGGGGTCTCTGGAAACACCATATATTTT. The full variable domain, its missing parts supplied by reference TRBV28 and TRBJ1-3, is DVKVTQSSRYLVKRTGEKVFLECVQDMDHENMFWYRQDPGLGLRLIYFSYDVKMKEKGDIPEGYSVSREKKERFSLILESASTNQTSMYLCASSMRGVSGNTIYFGEGSWLTVV.

This clonotype occurred a few times. The chain employs TRBV7-9 and TRBJ2-7; no clear D gene. The germline V gene has CDR1 SEHNR and CDR2 FQNEAQ (reference sequence). This CDR3 contains 14 residues. Trimming cost V 7 bases and J 4 bases, with 17 bases left between them. CDR3 DNA: TGTGCCAGCACCACCCTAGGCGTCCATTACGAGCAGTACTTC. This gives the protein CASTTLGVHYEQYF.

The rearrangement joins TRBV28 to TRBJ2-1, with 7 bases lining up with TRBD2. The CDR3 contains 16 residues. Trimming at V came to 2 bases and at J to 0 bases, leaving 4 bases not matched to a gene. Germline V CDR1 and CDR2: MDHEN, SYDVKM. The CDR3 DNA reads as TGTGCCAGCAGTTTAAGGGCTAGCGGCTCCTACAATGAGCAGTTCTTC. Its translation: CASSLRASGSYNEQFF.

This clonotype appeared a few times. This chain joins TRBV30 and TRBJ2-1; 8 nucleotides line up with TRBD1. Looked up from germline, CDR1 is GTSNPN and CDR2 is SVGIG (reference sequence). V was pared by 0 bases and J by 6 bases, with 10 bases of the junction left unmatched. This CDR3 has 16 amino acids. The CDR3 loop reads CAWSVGTGRFGNEQFF. As DNA, the CDR3 is TGTGCCTGGAGTGTCGGGACAGGCCGGTTCGGCAATGAGCAGTTCTTC.

This clonotype was seen only a few times. V usage is TRBV14 and J usage is TRBJ1-1; D is ambiguous. Germline V gene data show CDR1 as SGHDN and CDR2 as FVKESK. V was shortened by 3 bases and J by 1 base, with 9 bases between the two germline ends. CDR3 length: 14 residues. In DNA, the CDR3 is TGTGCCAGCAGCCAGCACTGGTCGAACACTGAAGCTTTCTTT. Its translation is CASSQHWSNTEAFF. The full variable domain, completed using reference TRBV14 and TRBJ1-1, is EAGVTQFPSHSVIEKGQTVTLRCDPISGHDNLYWYRRVMGKEIKFLLHFVKESKQDESGMPNNRFLAERTGGTYSTLKVQPAELEDSGVYFCASSQHWSNTEAFFGQGTRLTVV.